This TCR beta chain was sequenced for a study of human T cells and chemical hapten exposure (dated by TCRdb to about 2021). About the study as a whole: For sensitization, 2% DPC in acetone was applied to an approximately 2 cm by approximately 2 cm area of upper inner arm skin. Weekly therapeutic DPC doses were additionally applied to the scalp of patients throughout the approximately 25-week study period. Patch testing was done on the upper back using Finn chambers containing 0.01% DPC, and results were scored after 6 days according to International Contact Dermatitis Research Group standards. Most of the patients in the cohort were female, and the cohort covered alopecia areata with under or over 50% scalp involvement, alopecia totalis and alopecia universalis. Libraries were combined into a pool for sequencing, and differences in TCR yield between samples came mainly from small differences in library volumes within the pool. Peripheral blood TCR repertoire changes were tracked in vivo in alopecia patients during primary and secondary sensitization to the hapten diphenylcyclopropenone (DPC). Blood samples were taken from patients before sensitization (week 0) and then at 2, 6 and about 24 weeks after DPC sensitization. Around 29 alopecia patients provided blood for TCR sequencing at one to four time points (pre-sensitization, 2, 6 and 24 weeks).

General findings and caveats noted by the study authors: Patch test score correlated positively with the number of PT1 expanded TCRs, reaching significance at thresholds 8, 16 and 32 but not at 4. Compared with pre-sensitization or healthy control sets, expanded TCRs formed significantly more large CDR3 similarity clusters, which is consistent with antigen-driven responses. The number of TCRs above 1 in 1000 frequency did not change with DPC sensitization; there was no evidence of global repertoire structure alterations. Repeated subsampling changed both the strength of the expansion versus patch-test correlation and the threshold at which that correlation became significant. All patients had alopecia, a presumed autoimmune disease, so their immune response might differ from that of healthy individuals.

Library construction relied on RACE. The sequencer was a NextSeq 500. During library preparation, unique molecular identifiers were attached to individual cDNA molecules so that TCRs could be counted in a quantitative, reproducible way. For every blood RNA sample, sequencing covered both the TCR alpha and TCR beta chains. In the source study's methods: A median of approximately 100,000 TCRs per sample was observed, with a range of roughly 23,224 to 750,000. V, J and CDR3 annotation of the TCR reads was carried out using the Decombinator software suite. To make PS versus PT1 abundance plots, every sample was subsampled to the same number of TCRs (28,000). Expanded TCRs were defined as absent before sensitization and observed at least eight times at the 2-week time point. TCRdb redid the processing of the public reads, applying fastp at Q25 and MiXCR, and retained in-frame beta chains. Every distinct CDR3 protein forms one entry, paired with its most common genes and DNA. TCRdb's processing, not the authors', yielded these V and J calls. Within this sample are approximately 90,000 distinct CDR3 sequences, with 7.5% to 9.5% of them counted one time only. Around 2.6% of the sample goes to the ten largest clones.

In this sample, this clonotype turned up once. Its antigen specificity is not known. Per-nucleotide qualities are absent, and no much larger clonotype sits a single base away. One read represents weak support. The CDR3 runs 17 amino acids, cysteine and phenylalanine included. Only CDR3 DNA is held: 51 bases, read in frame from base 1. V is cut by 5 bases and J by 2 bases, and the space between the germline ends is 22 bases. CDR1 MNHEY and CDR2 SMNVEV were looked up in the germline V gene (reference sequence). The time point label corresponds to: pre-sensitization, week 0. Sample treatment or condition, as interpreted from the label and publication: therapeutic diphenylcyclopropenone sensitization with weekly scalp DPC. At each patch-test visit, blood was drawn before the patch test was applied. Eligible patients were aged 18 to 70, diagnosed with alopecia, deemed suitable for DPC therapy, and excluded if pregnant. Total RNA was isolated from unfractionated whole blood collected in Tempus Blood RNA tubes.

The sequence came from a man aged 40-49 years with alopecia areata. Some clones in this sample may be carry-over from other donors' samples. The V and J segments used are TRBV27 and TRBJ2-7; the D segment cannot be called with confidence. The source was whole blood, collected in connection with sensitization to the hapten diphenylcyclopropenone (DPC). The nucleotides are TGTGCCAGCAGTGCCCGTTTAACGCCCCAGGACCCCTACGAGCAGTACTTC. It codes for CASSARLTPQDPYEQYF.